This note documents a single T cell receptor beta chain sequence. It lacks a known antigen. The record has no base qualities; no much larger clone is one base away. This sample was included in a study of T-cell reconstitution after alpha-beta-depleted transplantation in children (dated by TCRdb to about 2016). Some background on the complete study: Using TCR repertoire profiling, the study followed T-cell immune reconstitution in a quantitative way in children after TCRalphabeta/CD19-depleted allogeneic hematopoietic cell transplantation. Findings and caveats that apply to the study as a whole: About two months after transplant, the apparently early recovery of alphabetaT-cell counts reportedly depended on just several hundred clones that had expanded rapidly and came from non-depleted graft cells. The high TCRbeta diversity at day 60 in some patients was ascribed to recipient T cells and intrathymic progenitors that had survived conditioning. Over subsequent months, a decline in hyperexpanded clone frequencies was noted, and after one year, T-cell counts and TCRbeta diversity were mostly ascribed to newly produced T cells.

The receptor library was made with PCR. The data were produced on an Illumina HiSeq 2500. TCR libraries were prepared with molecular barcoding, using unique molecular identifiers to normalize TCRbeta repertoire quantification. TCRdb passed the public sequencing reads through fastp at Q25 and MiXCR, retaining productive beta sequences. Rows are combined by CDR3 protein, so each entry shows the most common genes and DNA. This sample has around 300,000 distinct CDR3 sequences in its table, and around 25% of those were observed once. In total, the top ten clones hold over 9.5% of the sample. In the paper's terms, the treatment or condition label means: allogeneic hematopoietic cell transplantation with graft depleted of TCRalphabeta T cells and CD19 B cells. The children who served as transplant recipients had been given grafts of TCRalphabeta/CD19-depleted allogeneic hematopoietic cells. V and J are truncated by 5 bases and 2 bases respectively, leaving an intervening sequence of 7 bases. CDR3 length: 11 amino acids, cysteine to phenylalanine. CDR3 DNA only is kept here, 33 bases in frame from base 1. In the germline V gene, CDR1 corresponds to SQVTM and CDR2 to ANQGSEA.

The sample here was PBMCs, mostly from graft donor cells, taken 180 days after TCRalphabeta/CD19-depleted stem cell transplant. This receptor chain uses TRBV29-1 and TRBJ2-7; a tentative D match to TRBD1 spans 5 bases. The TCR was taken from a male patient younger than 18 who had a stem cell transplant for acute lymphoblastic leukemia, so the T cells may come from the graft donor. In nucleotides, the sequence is TGCAGCGTTCGACAGACCTACGAGCAGTACTTC. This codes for CSVRQTYEQYF.